This T cell receptor beta chain is from a study of beta chain features in type 1 diabetes. The authors reverse transcribed all of the isolated RNA, so sequencing captured expressed TCRB transcripts. The assay was immunoSEQ multiplex PCR, and TCRdb's table has in-frame clones only and misses some. The table shows over 200,000 clones, with roughly 10% occurring only once. Notes on the study in general: In all four CD4+ subsets, TCRB CDR3 length was significantly, moderately reduced in type 1 diabetes.

This CDR3 contains 17 residues. Trimming at V came to 1 base and at J to 1 base, leaving 2 bases not matched to a gene. CDR1 is LGHNA, CDR2 YSLEER, per germline. This clone has only a few counts. The antigen remains unidentified. This chain uses TRBV4-3 with TRBJ2-3; 13 bases are shared with TRBD2. This receptor was obtained from a man aged 25 to 40 with type 1 diabetes. The specimen was naive CD4+ T cells from blood. CDR3 nucleotides: TGCGCCAGCAGCCAAGTGGGGACTAGCGGGGGCACAGATACGCAGTATTTT. This gives the protein CASSQVGTSGGTDTQYF.